The 8 T cell receptor beta chains below were found in one sample sequenced in a study of blood T cell repertoires in COVID-19. Profiled with immunoSEQ multiplex PCR; TCRdb holds only in-frame clones, not every one. The sample has just over 300,000 clones, approximately 86% seen once. The sequenced material came from PBMCs or T cells enriched from blood (not recorded which). Receptor source: a woman aged 18-29 years who had recovered from COVID-19.

This chain links TRBV7-2 with TRBJ1-1; no definite D call. The V end was cut by 1 base, the J end by 7 bases, with 10 bases between. CDR1 is SGHTA and CDR2 is FQGNSA in the germline V gene. The CDR3 loop spans 13 amino acids. CDR3 loop: CASSLERFYEAFF. The CDR3, as DNA: TGTGCCAGCAGCTTAGAGCGGTTCTATGAAGCTTTCTTT. Combining the CDR3 with reference TRBV7-2 and TRBJ1-1 gives the whole variable domain GAGVSQSPSNKVTEKGKDVELRCDPISGHTALYWYRQSLGQGLEFLIYFQGNSAPDKSGLPSDRFSAERTGGSVSTLTIQRTQQEDSAVYLCASSLERFYEAFFGQGTRLTVV.

V usage is TRBV5-4 and J usage is TRBJ1-1; D is uncertain. Trimming left V 2 bases short and J 3 bases short, with 8 bases between. Per the germline V gene, CDR1 is SGHNT and CDR2 is YYREEE (reference sequence). The CDR3 totals 13 residues. The CDR3 coding sequence is TGTGCCAGCAGCTTTGATAGCGACACTGAAGCTTTCTTT. Protein product: CASSFDSDTEAFF.

V and J are TRBV13 and TRBJ2-1, with 8 positions matching TRBD2. This CDR3 has 16 amino acids. The germline CDR1 and CDR2 sequences are PRHDT and FYEKMQ (reference sequence). V was pared by 5 bases and J by 7 bases, with 13 bases of the junction left unmatched. CDR3 loop: CASSPTRRGERNEQFF. The CDR3 nucleotides read TGTGCCAGCAGCCCCACAAGGCGGGGGGAGAGAAATGAGCAGTTCTTC.

The chain is built from TRBV7-6 and TRBJ2-1; TRBD2 matches at 7 bases. J was trimmed by 3 bases and V by 0 bases; bases with no gene match: 2. The CDR3 is 15 residues long. Germline CDR1 is SGHVS and CDR2 is FNYEAQ. CDR3: CASSLAGGNYNEQFF. The DNA of the CDR3 is TGTGCCAGCAGCTTAGCCGGGGGGAACTACAATGAGCAGTTCTTC.

The V and J genes are TRBV6-2 or TRBV6-3 and TRBJ1-6, with 11 bases that match TRBD1. Germline CDR1 is MNHEY and CDR2 is SVGEGT. The V segment lost 5 bases and the J segment 10 bases; nucleotides outside the gene matches: 7. The CDR3 is 15 residues long. The CDR3 DNA sequence: TGTGCCAGCAGTACTTGGACAGGGGGCAGATCACCCCTCCACTTT. Translation gives CASSTWTGGRSPLHF.

The chain links TRBV11-1 to TRBJ1-1; D is ambiguous. The CDR3 is 13 amino acids. Per the germline V gene, CDR1 is SGHAT and CDR2 is FQDESV (reference sequence). V lost 3 bases, J lost 0 bases, and 5 bases lay in between. Written as DNA, the CDR3 is TGTGCCAGCAGCTTCTTCCTGAACACTGAAGCTTTCTTT. This sequence encodes CASSFFLNTEAFF.

The rearrangement joins TRBV6-5 to TRBJ2-7; D is perhaps TRBD1 (6 bases). Trimming stripped 6 bases from V and 5 bases from J, with 11 bases between. The CDR3 covers 12 residues. CDR1 is MNHEY and CDR2 is SVGAGI in the germline V gene. The CDR3: CASRQGWDEQYF. The CDR3 DNA reads TGTGCCAGCAGGCAGGGGTGGGACGAGCAGTACTTC.

The chain links TRBV5-4 to TRBJ1-2, with 8 bases fitting TRBD1. Germline CDR1 SGHNT, CDR2 YYREEE (reference sequence). V dropped 4 bases and J dropped 4; count of bases not matched to a gene: 12. CDR3 length equals 16 residues. The CDR3 region has the DNA TGTGCCAGCAGCGTGGGAGGCCGACAGGGGACCTATGGCTACACCTTC. Its translation is CASSVGGRQGTYGYTF.